These 24 T cell receptor beta chains were sequenced from one sample in a study of shared clonotypes between healthy human individuals (dated by TCRdb to 2018 to 2020). Preparation of the library involved the immunoSEQ multiplex PCR assay. The immuneACCESS repertoire file appears here via TCRdb, limited to in-frame rearrangements. These files lack a portion of the clones; in checked studies, under half of the deficit traces to unresolved V genes, and the cause of the others is not known. The sample yields 2 million to 2.5 million clones; approximately 94% were counted once. Around 0.13% of the sample belongs to the ten largest clones. The sample taken for sequencing was naive CD4+ T cells sorted from blood. The cell subset or site label for this specimen denotes: CD45RA+ positively selected. The receptor set was obtained from a man aged 18 to 30 in good health.

A note on this clone: Other DNA sequences in the sample encode the same CDR3. The gene calls are TRBV5-1 and TRBJ2-2, with D hard to call. The germline CDR1 and CDR2 sequences are SGHRS and YFSETQ. V lost 0 bases and J 4 bases, leaving 7 bases between the germline ends. This CDR3 has 14 residues. CDR3 DNA: TGCGCCAGCAGCTTGGCCGGGTCCACCGGGGAGCTGTTTTTT. It translates to CASSLAGSTGELFF.

This chain uses TRBV27 with TRBJ2-7, with 8 bases identical to TRBD1. The CDR3 has 15 residues. J gave up 6 bases and V 3 bases, and 10 bases lay outside the gene matches. In germline, CDR1 is MNHEY, CDR2 SMNVEV (reference sequence). The CDR3 sequence: CASSLSQGAPREQYF. The CDR3 DNA is TGTGCCAGCAGTTTGTCTCAGGGGGCGCCCCGCGAGCAGTACTTC.

This chain links TRBV2 with TRBJ2-7, with a weak D call TRBD2 (7 bases). The CDR3 has 13 amino acids. Germline V gives CDR1 SNHLY, CDR2 FYNNEI. V lost 7 bases, J lost 6 bases, and 16 bases lay in between. CDR3 nucleotide sequence: TGTGCCAGCACGGCGGGGGCGAGCCTCGAGCAGTACTTC. As protein: CASTAGASLEQYF. Looking up the rest from reference TRBV2 and TRBJ2-7 gives the full variable domain: EPEVTQTPSHQVTQMGQEVILRCVPISNHLYFYWYRQILGQKVEFLVSFYNNEISEKSEIFDDQFSVERPDGSNFTLKIRSTKLEDSAMYFCASTAGASLEQYFGPGTRLTVT.

The chain carries TRBV18 and TRBJ1-2; maybe TRBD1 (5 bases). Germline-derived CDR1 and CDR2 are KGHSH and LQKENI. Trimming stripped 5 bases from V and 7 bases from J, with 14 bases between. The CDR3 runs to 13 residues. The CDR3 nucleotides are TGTGCCAGCTCAGGGCGACAGTCAAGTGGCTACACCTTC. This translates into CASSGRQSSGYTF.

The table lists this clone with a few counts. The V gene is TRBV7-2, the J gene TRBJ2-5; the D is unclear. The germline V gene encodes CDR1 SGHTA and CDR2 FQGNSA. The CDR3 has 12 residues. With 2 bases removed from V and 5 bases from J, the gap between germline ends came to 6 bases. The chain's CDR3 is CASSLYSETQYF. The CDR3 coding sequence is TGTGCCAGCAGCTTATATTCGGAGACCCAGTACTTC.

Details on this clone: Other nucleotide sequences in the sample specify the same CDR3. The chain uses TRBV5-1 and TRBJ1-1, with D perhaps TRBD1 (5 bases). CDR1 and CDR2 (germline): SGHRS, YFSETQ. This CDR3 has 14 amino acids. Deletions cut 0 bases from V and 4 bases from J, with 10 bases between. Here the CDR3 reads CASSLGRGGTEAFF. The CDR3, as DNA: TGCGCCAGCAGCTTGGGTAGGGGCGGCACTGAAGCTTTCTTT.

The V call is TRBV28, the J call TRBJ1-2, with D possibly TRBD1 on 5 matching bases. Trimming took off 10 bases at V and 4 bases at J, with 13 bases between the two ends. The CDR3 has 12 residues. Germline loops: CDR1 MDHEN, CDR2 SYDVKM. CDR3 nucleotide sequence: TGTGCCACACTAGAACAGGTCTATGGCTACACCTTC. This gives the protein CATLEQVYGYTF.

The gene calls are TRBV28 and TRBJ1-1; D not resolved. Per the germline V gene, CDR1 is MDHEN and CDR2 is SYDVKM. The V end was cut by 7 bases, the J end by 4 bases, with 16 bases between. The CDR3 totals 14 residues. The CDR3 sequence: CASNPGNRPTEAFF. Written as DNA, the CDR3 is TGTGCCAGCAATCCTGGAAATCGTCCCACTGAAGCTTTCTTT.

This chain links TRBV27 with TRBJ1-1; D is perhaps TRBD1 (6 bases). Between the trimmed V and J ends, which lost 1 base and 11 bases, there was a span of 14 bases. Germline CDR1 and CDR2: MNHEY and SMNVEV (reference sequence). CDR3 length: 13 residues. The CDR3 sequence: CASSLYWQGLAFF. CDR3 DNA: TGTGCCAGCAGTTTATACTGGCAGGGGCTCGCTTTCTTT.

The chain carries TRBV7-9 and TRBJ2-2, with 9 bases lining up with TRBD2. The junction had 8 bases not matched to a gene; V was cut back by 4 bases and J by 5 bases. Germline V gene lookup returns CDR1 SEHNR and CDR2 FQNEAQ (reference sequence). This CDR3 contains 16 residues. Here the CDR3 DNA reads TGTGCCAGCAGCTCCTTCGCGGGGGGGTCGACCGGGGAGCTGTTTTTT. Translating it yields CASSSFAGGSTGELFF.

J is TRBJ2-1 and V is TRBV5-6; D not certain. Germline assignment: CDR1 SGHDT and CDR2 YYEEEE. This CDR3 has 12 amino acids. Trimming pared 3 bases from V and 5 bases from J, leaving 6 bases between. The CDR3 reads CASSWEDNEQFF. The CDR3 DNA reads TGTGCCAGCAGCTGGGAAGACAATGAGCAGTTCTTC.

V usage is TRBV7-2 and J usage is TRBJ2-1; D is possibly TRBD2 (6 bases). The CDR3 runs to 15 residues. The germline V gene has CDR1 SGHTA and CDR2 FQGNSA. Trimming took off 4 bases at V and 7 bases at J, with 17 bases between the two ends. CDR3 residues: CASSWIERRGNEQFF. CDR3 bases: TGTGCCAGCAGCTGGATAGAGAGACGGGGGAATGAGCAGTTCTTC.

The chain carries TRBV29-1 and TRBJ1-1; no definite D call. The ends were cut back, 5 bases at V and 4 bases at J, with 11 bases in the middle. The CDR3 runs 12 residues. Germline CDR1 and CDR2: SQVTM and ANQGSEA. The CDR3 loop reads CSVSKGGTEAFF. Written as DNA, the CDR3 is TGCAGCGTTTCTAAGGGAGGCACTGAAGCTTTCTTT.

The gene calls are TRBV25-1 and TRBJ2-7; 7 nucleotides match TRBD1. Germline CDR1 is MGHDK and CDR2 is SYGVNS. The CDR3 loop spans 14 amino acids. The V gene end was trimmed by 10 bases and the J gene end by 9 bases; junction bases not matched to a gene: 18. CDR3 protein: CATAPWDSAHGQYF. The CDR3, as DNA: TGTGCCACCGCCCCCTGGGACAGCGCTCACGGGCAGTACTTC.

A note on this clone: This same CDR3 is encoded by further DNA sequences in the sample. J is TRBJ2-7 and V is TRBV28, with D tentatively TRBD1 or TRBD2 (5 bases each). The germline gives CDR1 MDHEN, CDR2 SYDVKM. This CDR3 spans 14 amino acids. Deletions cut 1 base from V and 3 bases from J, with 10 bases between. CDR3 coding DNA: TGTGCCAGCAGTTTATCCACTGGGGGCTACGAGCAGTACTTC. Translating gives CASSLSTGGYEQYF.

The gene calls are TRBV19 and TRBJ1-4; TRBD1 is a possible D gene (6 bases). This CDR3 is 12 amino acids long. The germline gives CDR1 LNHDA, CDR2 SQIVND (reference sequence). Trimming took off 6 bases at V and 7 bases at J, with 9 bases between the two ends. The CDR3 region has the DNA TGTGCCAGTAGACAGGGAGGTGAAAAACTGTTTTTT. This gives the protein CASRQGGEKLFF.

The chain couples TRBV30 to TRBJ1-5, with D uncertain. Germline V lookup: CDR1 GTSNPN, CDR2 SVGIG (reference sequence). The CDR3 spans 14 residues. V lost 0 bases and J lost 3, with 9 bases in between. CDR3 DNA sequence: TGTGCCTGGAGTGTGATCGCTGTCAATCAGCCCCAGCATTTT. This encodes CAWSVIAVNQPQHF.

The chain carries TRBV5-1 and TRBJ2-1; 8 positions match TRBD2. Germline CDR1 reads SGHRS; CDR2 reads YFSETQ. The CDR3 totals 15 residues. Trimming removed 2 bases from V and 5 bases from J; junction bases left unmatched: 6. The CDR3 sequence is CASSLAGEPHNEQFF. The CDR3 bases are TGCGCCAGCAGCTTAGCGGGAGAACCCCACAATGAGCAGTTCTTC.

The chain combines TRBV30 with TRBJ2-3; 10 bases align to TRBD2. From germline, CDR1 is GTSNPN and CDR2 SVGIG (reference sequence). This CDR3 has 15 amino acids. J lost 4 bases, V lost 4 bases, and 8 bases had no gene match. CDR3 DNA: TGTGCCTGGACCCTAGCGGGAGAAGGCGCAGATACGCAGTATTTT. Translated, it gives CAWTLAGEGADTQYF.

CDR3 in DNA: TGTGCCATCTGGACAGATTCCCTGGGGGGCTACACCTTC. Translating gives CAIWTDSLGGYTF. The J gene is TRBJ1-2, the V gene TRBV10-3; TRBD1 might be the D (6 bases). CDR1 is ENHRY and CDR2 is SYGVKD in the germline V gene. V gave up 8 bases and J gave up 8 bases, with 18 bases separating them. The CDR3 has 13 residues.

This rearrangement joins TRBV25-1 to TRBJ1-6; D call uncertain. The length of the CDR3 is 14 residues. Trimming left V 6 bases short and J 4 bases short, with 10 bases between. The germline V gene has CDR1 MGHDK and CDR2 SYGVNS. CDR3: CASRTDGYNSPLHF. In DNA form, the CDR3 reads TGTGCCAGCAGAACCGACGGGTATAATTCACCCCTCCACTTT. Drawing the rest from reference TRBV25-1 and TRBJ1-6, the complete variable domain is EADIYQTPRYLVIGTGKKITLECSQTMGHDKMYWYQQDPGMELHLIHYSYGVNSTEKGDLSSESTVSRIRTEHFPLTLESARPSHTSQYLCASRTDGYNSPLHFGNGTRLTVT.

The chain has TRBV6-1 and TRBJ2-1; 12 bases align to TRBD2. The CDR3 loop spans 18 amino acids. J gave up 7 bases and V 4 bases, and 14 bases lay outside the gene matches. In germline, CDR1 is MNHNS, CDR2 SASEGT. The CDR3 sequence is CASSATGLAGSGRNEQFF. CDR3 bases: TGTGCCAGCAGTGCCACGGGACTAGCGGGCTCCGGGAGGAATGAGCAGTTCTTC.

With respect to this clone: Other DNA variants within this sample encode the same CDR3. The chain carries TRBV6-5 and TRBJ1-6; 9 bases agree with TRBD1. There are 14 residues in the CDR3. The germline gives CDR1 MNHEY, CDR2 SVGAGI. V shed 6 bases and J 7 bases; nucleotides not matched to a gene: 4. CDR3 bases: TGTGCCAGCAGACCCGGACAGGGGAATTCACCCCTCCACTTT. This translates into CASRPGQGNSPLHF.

The chain carries TRBV2 and TRBJ2-7; 8 bases agree with TRBD1. The CDR3 is 15 amino acids. J gave up 6 bases and V 2 bases, and 9 bases lay outside the gene matches. Germline assignment: CDR1 SNHLY and CDR2 FYNNEI. The CDR3 spells CASSERDRYPSEQYF. CDR3 nucleotides: TGTGCCAGCAGTGAAAGGGACAGGTACCCCTCCGAGCAGTACTTC.